This entry lists 26 T cell receptor beta chains sequenced from one sample in a study of blood T cell repertoires in COVID-19. Generated by immunoSEQ multiplex PCR, the TCRdb table keeps only in-frame clones and is missing some. Counted here are 200,000 to 300,000 clones, more than 70% occurring once; the ten biggest clones make up 2.5%. Sequenced sample: PBMCs or T cells enriched from blood (not recorded which). The receptors here all came from a middle-aged woman with acute COVID-19.

The genes are TRBV6-2 or TRBV6-3 and TRBJ2-7; the match to TRBD1 covers 7 bases. The CDR3 contains 12 residues. CDR1 and CDR2 (germline): MNHEY, SVGEGT. V trimming: 2 bases; J trimming: 7 bases; junction bases outside the gene matches: 2. This CDR3 reads CASSYPQGEQYF. The CDR3 DNA is TGTGCCAGCAGTTACCCACAGGGGGAGCAGTACTTC.

The chain employs TRBV9 and TRBJ1-2, with 7 positions matching TRBD1. This CDR3 comprises 15 residues. Trimming cost V 0 bases and J 7 bases; bases outside gene matches: 9. Per the germline V gene, CDR1 is SGDLS and CDR2 is YYNGEE. The CDR3 region has the DNA TGTGCCAGCAGCGTAGAGTCAGGGGGGATCTTTGGCTACACCTTC. It codes for CASSVESGGIFGYTF.

This chain joins TRBV24-1 and TRBJ1-5; no definite D call. The CDR3 is 14 residues long. Looked up from germline, CDR1 is KGHDR and CDR2 is SFDVKD. V gave up 2 bases and J gave up 0 bases, with 4 bases separating them. The CDR3 bases are TGTGCCACCAGTGATTCTAGTAGCAATCAGCCCCAGCATTTT. This codes for CATSDSSSNQPQHF.

J is TRBJ1-1 and V is TRBV4-2, with D perhaps matching TRBD1 (6 bases). Deletions cut 0 bases from V and 4 bases from J, with 12 bases between. Germline assignment: CDR1 LGHNA and CDR2 YNFKEQ. The CDR3 loop spans 15 amino acids. CDR3 coding DNA: TGTGCCAGCAGCCAAGATTGGGGGCCGAGCACTGAAGCTTTCTTT. Amino acid sequence: CASSQDWGPSTEAFF.

The chain couples TRBV20-1 to TRBJ1-1; 8 bases align to TRBD1. The CDR3 contains 13 residues. Germline CDR1 DFQATT, CDR2 SNEGSKA (reference sequence). The ends lost 3 bases at V and 3 bases at J; junction bases unmatched: 3. CDR3 coding DNA: TGCAGTGCTAGTACGACAGGGGACACTGAAGCTTTCTTT. Protein product: CSASTTGDTEAFF.

This clone was seen only once. The V gene is TRBV6-5, the J gene TRBJ2-3; TRBD2 aligns across 10 bases. The V and J ends lost 4 bases and 6 bases, in that order; junction bases with no gene match: 7. The CDR3 contains 15 residues. Germline V gene lookup returns CDR1 MNHEY and CDR2 SVGAGI. The CDR3 DNA reads TGTGCCAGCAGTTGGAGCGGGAGGGACAGGGATACGCAGTATTTT. This encodes CASSWSGRDRDTQYF.

The chain carries TRBV9 and TRBJ2-3; D not resolved. Germline-derived CDR1 and CDR2 are SGDLS and YYNGEE. Trimming stripped 4 bases from V and 2 bases from J, with 5 bases between. The CDR3 loop spans 12 amino acids. The CDR3 loop reads CASSPYTDTQYF. In DNA, the CDR3 is TGTGCCAGCAGCCCCTACACAGATACGCAGTATTTT.

The chain joins TRBV4-3 to TRBJ1-2; 7 nucleotides align to TRBD1. This CDR3 is built from 17 residues. The trim removed 1 base at V and 4 bases at J, leaving 12 bases unmatched. Per the germline V gene, CDR1 is LGHNA and CDR2 is YSLEER. In nucleotides, the CDR3 is TGCGCCAGCAGCCAAGGGGCAGGGACAGTATCTTCCTATGGCTACACCTTC. Its protein product is CASSQGAGTVSSYGYTF.

The chain combines TRBV3-1 (or the pseudogene TRBV3-2) with TRBJ2-5; 10 nucleotides match TRBD1. The CDR3 length is 17 residues. The J segment lost 3 bases and the V segment lost 3 bases, leaving 10 bases of the junction unmatched. Germline CDR1 and CDR2: LGHDT and YNNKEL (reference sequence). As DNA, the CDR3 is TGTGCCAGCAGCCACCTGACAGGGGGCCTATCCAAAGAGACCCAGTACTTC. Amino acid sequence: CASSHLTGGLSKETQYF.

The V gene is TRBV11-2, the J gene TRBJ2-5, with D possibly being TRBD1 (5 bases). Between the trimmed V and J ends, which lost 5 bases and 1 base, there was a span of 11 bases. This CDR3 has 14 residues. CDR1 and CDR2 (germline): SGHAT, FQNNGV. CDR3 region: CASSRRGPQETQYF. The CDR3 DNA follows: TGTGCCAGCAGCCGTAGGGGCCCCCAAGAGACCCAGTACTTC.

This clone was found once. This rearrangement joins TRBV24-1 to TRBJ1-3; a possible D gene is TRBD1 (6 bases). The V gene lost 5 bases and the J gene lost 4 bases, with 14 bases spanning the gap. Germline V CDR1 and CDR2: KGHDR, SFDVKD. The CDR3 covers 15 residues. CDR3 DNA: TGTGCCACCAGTGGACGTCCAGGGGAGGGAAACACCATATATTTT. Protein product: CATSGRPGEGNTIYF.

CDR3 sequence (DNA): TGTGCCATCGAACGGGGGGAAGACGGTACGCAGTATTTT. Amino acids: CAIERGEDGTQYF. The chain uses TRBV10-3 and TRBJ2-3; 7 positions match TRBD2. The junction had 10 bases not matched to a gene; V was cut back by 8 bases and J by 8 bases. This CDR3 has 13 amino acids. In germline, CDR1 is ENHRY, CDR2 SYGVKD.

The rearrangement joins TRBV19 to TRBJ1-5; D gene unclear. The CDR3 runs to 15 residues. V was clipped by 3 bases and J by 2 bases, with 11 bases between them. Germline V CDR1 and CDR2: LNHDA, SQIVND (reference sequence). CDR3 coding DNA: TGTGCCAGTAGTATGGGAGGTTTGGGCAATCAGCCCCAGCATTTT. Translated: CASSMGGLGNQPQHF.

V and J are TRBV5-1 and TRBJ1-1; TRBD1 agrees at 8 bases. CDR3 length equals 15 residues. Germline trimming cut 3 bases from V and 7 bases from J; bases unmatched to any gene: 11. CDR1 and CDR2 (germline): SGHRS, YFSETQ. CDR3 coding DNA: TGCGCCAGCAGCTCATTACAGGGGGGCGGTGGTGAAGCTTTCTTT. Its translation is CASSSLQGGGGEAFF.

This clone was recorded only once. The chain uses TRBV7-8 and TRBJ2-5, with D perhaps matching TRBD2 (7 bases). V was clipped by 5 bases and J by 5 bases, with 15 bases between them. The germline V gene has CDR1 SGHVS and CDR2 FQNEAQ. The CDR3 spans 14 residues. The CDR3 nucleotides read TGTGCCAGCAGCACTCCTCGGGGGGCGGAGACCCAGTACTTC. Translating gives CASSTPRGAETQYF. Supplemented by reference TRBV7-8 and TRBJ2-5, the full variable domain reads GAGVSQSPRYKVAKRGQDVALRCDPISGHVSLFWYQQALGQGPEFLTYFQNEAQLDKSGLPSDRFFAERPEGSVSTLKIQRTQQEDSAVYLCASSTPRGAETQYFGPGTRLLVL.

This chain joins TRBV19 and TRBJ1-5; perhaps TRBD1 as D (5 bases). V lost 2 bases, J lost 6 bases, and 17 bases lay in between. This CDR3 is built from 16 residues. Germline V gene sequence: CDR1 LNHDA, CDR2 SQIVND (reference sequence). The CDR3 DNA reads as TGTGCCAGTAGTATATTTCCCGACGTGGGGGGTCAGCCCCAGCATTTT. Translation gives CASSIFPDVGGQPQHF.

The chain recombines TRBV18 with TRBJ1-3, with TRBD1 matching over 7 bases. Germline V gene data show CDR1 as KGHSH and CDR2 as LQKENI. J gave up 0 bases and V 3 bases, and 5 bases lay outside the gene matches. The CDR3 runs to 16 residues. The CDR3, as DNA: TGTGCCAGCTCACCGGGACAGTTGGCCTCTGGAAACACCATATATTTT. As protein: CASSPGQLASGNTIYF.

This chain uses TRBV11-2 with TRBJ2-7, with 11 nucleotides matching TRBD2. The CDR3 length is 16 residues. The trim removed 5 bases at V and 2 bases at J, leaving 8 bases unmatched. The germline gives CDR1 SGHAT, CDR2 FQNNGV. In DNA, the CDR3 is TGTGCCAGCAGCCGTACTAGCGGGGGCCTACCCTACGAGCAGTACTTC. This encodes CASSRTSGGLPYEQYF.

V usage is TRBV18 and J usage is TRBJ2-1, with 9 nucleotides matching TRBD2. Germline CDR1 KGHSH, CDR2 LQKENI. J lost 9 bases, V lost 3 bases, and 3 bases had no gene match. The CDR3 runs 13 residues. This chain's CDR3 is CASSPSGGGEQFF. CDR3 bases: TGTGCCAGCTCACCTAGCGGGGGCGGTGAGCAGTTCTTC.

The V gene is TRBV10-3, the J gene TRBJ2-3; TRBD2 matches 7 bases. This CDR3 spans 15 amino acids. Germline loops: CDR1 ENHRY, CDR2 SYGVKD. The V gene end was trimmed by 4 bases and the J gene end by 2 bases; junction bases not matched to a gene: 6. CDR3: CAISGASGTTDTQYF. The CDR3 DNA sequence: TGTGCCATCAGTGGGGCTAGCGGAACCACAGATACGCAGTATTTT.

V gene TRBV30 combines with J gene TRBJ1-1; D gene unclear. CDR1 GTSNPN and CDR2 SVGIG come from the germline V gene (reference sequence). This CDR3 is built from 14 residues. Trimming stripped 0 bases from V and 10 bases from J, with 18 bases between. The CDR3 nucleotides read TGTGCCTGGAGTGTACCGGTTGAGAGGGAGGGAGCTTTCTTT. Protein: CAWSVPVEREGAFF.

DNA of the CDR3: TGTGCCAGCAGTTGGCTAGAAGGTCTTGGTATTGCTGAAGCTTTCTTT. Translating it yields CASSWLEGLGIAEAFF. V and J are TRBV6-5 and TRBJ1-1, with D hard to call. V was cut by 4 bases and J by 6 bases, with 21 bases left in between. The CDR3 has 16 residues. From germline, CDR1 is MNHEY and CDR2 SVGAGI.

The chain joins TRBV3-1 (or the pseudogene TRBV3-2) to TRBJ1-2; unclear D gene. This CDR3 contains 14 residues. CDR1 is LGHDT, CDR2 YNNKEL, per germline (reference sequence). Trimming took off 7 bases at V and 3 bases at J, with 15 bases between the two ends. CDR3 nucleotides: TGTGCCAGCACCCCCGCCCCAGGCTACTATGGCTACACCTTC. This encodes CASTPAPGYYGYTF.

The chain joins TRBV21-1 to TRBJ2-3; the table's D gene call, TRBD2, was not cross checked with the DNA. TRBV21-1 constitutes a pseudogene. This CDR3 has 16 amino acids. In nucleotides, the CDR3 is TGTGCCGTCCTGAGGAAGAGCGGGGGGGCCCCAGATACGCAGTATTTT. Translated: CAVLRKSGGAPDTQYF.

CDR3 sequence reads: CASSIGGQRGAHNTGELFF. Here the CDR3 DNA reads TGTGCCAGTAGTATAGGGGGCCAGCGGGGGGCCCATAACACCGGGGAGCTGTTTTTT. V is TRBV19 and J is TRBJ2-2; 9 bases align to TRBD2. This CDR3 is built from 19 residues. J was trimmed by 2 bases and V by 1 base; bases with no gene match: 11. Germline lookup yields CDR1 LNHDA and CDR2 SQIVND (reference sequence). The full variable domain, rest sourced from reference TRBV19 and TRBJ2-2, is DGGITQSPKYLFRKEGQNVTLSCEQNLNHDAMYWYRQDPGQGLRLIYYSQIVNDFQKGDIAEGYSVSREKKESFPLTVTSAQKNPTAFYLCASSIGGQRGAHNTGELFFGEGSRLTVL.

The rearrangement links TRBV3-1 (or the pseudogene TRBV3-2) to TRBJ1-2, with TRBD1 as a possible D gene (5 bases). This CDR3 comprises 12 residues. Germline CDR1 and CDR2: LGHDT and YNNKEL (reference sequence). With 1 base removed from V and 7 bases from J, the gap between germline ends came to 7 bases. The CDR3 DNA sequence: TGTGCCAGCAGCCAAGCAGGGTTTGGCTACACCTTC. Protein sequence: CASSQAGFGYTF.